This TCR beta chain came from a study of tumor-infiltrating lymphocytes in primary liver carcinoma. Overall study context: Samples returned roughly 3.5 to 7.5 million productive TCRbeta reads each. Read depth did not differ significantly between tissue types.

Co-extracting RNA and DNA was done with about 17-30 mg of unsorted bulk tissue as input. There were over 80% viable tumor cells in every single sample of tumor. This CDR3 has 15 amino acids. V shed 8 bases and J shed 0 bases, with 15 bases lying between them. Germline lookup yields CDR1 MDHEN and CDR2 SYDVKM. A constant-region primer served to make TCR beta cDNA from around 540 ng total RNA. The TCR beta library was amplified through three nested multiplex PCR rounds in a modified ARM-PCR procedure. The first two PCR rounds used TRBV1-TRBV30 forward primers with a C-beta reverse primer, nine to ten cycles each. TCRdb itself ran the multiplex PCR reads through MiXCR, one entry per CDR3 protein. The sample has 100,000 or so distinct CDR3 sequences; around two thirds are singletons.

V and J are TRBV28 and TRBJ2-3, with D perhaps TRBD2 (6 bases). The TCR was taken from a woman aged 55-69 years with primary liver carcinoma and hepatitis B virus infection. The sequenced sample consisted of liver tumor tissue from sampling region 5. The sample's subset: tumor region T5, tumor centre. The CDR3 sequence is CASLGGVVSTDTQYF. In nucleotides, the CDR3 is TGTGCCAGCCTTGGCGGGGTAGTTAGCACAGATACGCAGTATTTT.